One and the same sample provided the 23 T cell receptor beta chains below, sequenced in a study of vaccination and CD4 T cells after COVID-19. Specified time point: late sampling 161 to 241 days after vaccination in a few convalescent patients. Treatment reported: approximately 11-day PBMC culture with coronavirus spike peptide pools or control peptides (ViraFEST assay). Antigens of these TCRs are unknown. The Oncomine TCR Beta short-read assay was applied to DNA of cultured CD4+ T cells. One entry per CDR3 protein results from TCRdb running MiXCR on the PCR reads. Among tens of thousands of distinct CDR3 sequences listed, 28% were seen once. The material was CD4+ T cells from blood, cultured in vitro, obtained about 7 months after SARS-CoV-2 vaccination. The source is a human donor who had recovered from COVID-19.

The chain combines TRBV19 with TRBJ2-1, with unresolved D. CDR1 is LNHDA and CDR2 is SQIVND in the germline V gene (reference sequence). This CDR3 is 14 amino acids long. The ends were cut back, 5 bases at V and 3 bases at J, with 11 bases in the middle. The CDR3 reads CASSLSWDYNEQFF. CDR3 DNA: TGTGCCAGTAGTCTTAGTTGGGACTACAATGAGCAGTTCTTC.

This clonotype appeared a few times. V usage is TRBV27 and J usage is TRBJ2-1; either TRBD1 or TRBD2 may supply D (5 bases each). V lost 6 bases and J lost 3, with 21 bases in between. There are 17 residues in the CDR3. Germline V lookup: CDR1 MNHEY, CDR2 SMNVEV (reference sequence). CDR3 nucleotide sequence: TGTGCCAGCAGCTCCTCCAAAGGGACCCAAGTCTACAATGAGCAGTTCTTC. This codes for CASSSSKGTQVYNEQFF.

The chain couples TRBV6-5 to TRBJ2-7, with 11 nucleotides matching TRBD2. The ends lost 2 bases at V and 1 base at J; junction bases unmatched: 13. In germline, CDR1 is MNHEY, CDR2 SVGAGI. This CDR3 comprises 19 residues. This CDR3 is CASSYLPPGLAAISYEQYF. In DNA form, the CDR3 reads TGTGCCAGCAGTTACCTGCCCCCGGGACTAGCGGCGATATCCTACGAGCAGTACTTC.

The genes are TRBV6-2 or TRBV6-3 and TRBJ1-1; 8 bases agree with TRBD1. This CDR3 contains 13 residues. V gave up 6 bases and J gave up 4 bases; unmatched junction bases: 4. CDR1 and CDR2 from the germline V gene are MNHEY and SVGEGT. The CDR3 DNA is TGTGCCAGCAGGGACAGGGAGATCACTGAAGCTTTCTTT. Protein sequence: CASRDREITEAFF.

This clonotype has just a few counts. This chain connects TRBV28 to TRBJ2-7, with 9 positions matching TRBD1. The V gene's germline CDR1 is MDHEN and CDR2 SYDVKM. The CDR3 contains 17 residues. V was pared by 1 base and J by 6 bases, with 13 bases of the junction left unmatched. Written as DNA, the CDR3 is TGTGCCAGCAGTTTATCGGGGACAGGGAGAGGGGTAGGCGAGCAGTACTTC. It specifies CASSLSGTGRGVGEQYF.

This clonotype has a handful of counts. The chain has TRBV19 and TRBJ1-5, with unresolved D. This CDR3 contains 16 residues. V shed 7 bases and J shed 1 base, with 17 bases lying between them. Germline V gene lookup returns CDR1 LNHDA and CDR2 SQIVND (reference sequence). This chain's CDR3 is CASNLGLTLSNQPQHF. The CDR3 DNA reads TGTGCCAGTAATCTAGGTTTAACCCTCAGCAATCAGCCCCAGCATTTT.

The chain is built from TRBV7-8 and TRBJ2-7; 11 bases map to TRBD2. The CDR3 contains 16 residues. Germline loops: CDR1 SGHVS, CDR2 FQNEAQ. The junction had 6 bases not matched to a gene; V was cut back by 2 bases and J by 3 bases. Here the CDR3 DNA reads TGTGCCAGCAGCTTAAGGAGACTAGCGGGGCTCTACGAGCAGTACTTC. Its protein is CASSLRRLAGLYEQYF. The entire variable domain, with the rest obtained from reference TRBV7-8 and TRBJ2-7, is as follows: GAGVSQSPRYKVAKRGQDVALRCDPISGHVSLFWYQQALGQGPEFLTYFQNEAQLDKSGLPSDRFFAERPEGSVSTLKIQRTQQEDSAVYLCASSLRRLAGLYEQYFGPGTRLTVT.

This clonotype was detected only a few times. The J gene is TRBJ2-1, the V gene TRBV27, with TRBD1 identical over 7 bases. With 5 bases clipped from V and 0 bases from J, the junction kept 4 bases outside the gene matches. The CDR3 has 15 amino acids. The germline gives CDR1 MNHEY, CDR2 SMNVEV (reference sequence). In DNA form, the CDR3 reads TGTGCCAGCAGTATAGACAGGGACTCCTACAATGAGCAGTTCTTC. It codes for CASSIDRDSYNEQFF.

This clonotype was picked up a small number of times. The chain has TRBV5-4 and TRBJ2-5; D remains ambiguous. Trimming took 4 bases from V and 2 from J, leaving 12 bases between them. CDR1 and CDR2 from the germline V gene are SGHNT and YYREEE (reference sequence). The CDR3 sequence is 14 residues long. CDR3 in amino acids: CASSPPGQQETQYF. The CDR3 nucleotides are TGTGCCAGCAGCCCCCCCGGGCAGCAAGAGACCCAGTACTTC.

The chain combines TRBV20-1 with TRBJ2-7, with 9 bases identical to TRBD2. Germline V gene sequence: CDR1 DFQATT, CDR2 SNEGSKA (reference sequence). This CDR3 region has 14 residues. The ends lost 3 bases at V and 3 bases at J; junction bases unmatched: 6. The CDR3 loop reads CSASSSSGDYEQYF. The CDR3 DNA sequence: TGCAGTGCTAGTTCTTCTAGCGGGGACTACGAGCAGTACTTC.

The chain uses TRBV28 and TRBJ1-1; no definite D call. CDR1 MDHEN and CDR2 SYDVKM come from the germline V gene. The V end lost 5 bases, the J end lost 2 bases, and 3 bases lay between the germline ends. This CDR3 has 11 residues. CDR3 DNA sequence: TGTGCCAGCAGTCATAACACTGAAGCTTTCTTT. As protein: CASSHNTEAFF.

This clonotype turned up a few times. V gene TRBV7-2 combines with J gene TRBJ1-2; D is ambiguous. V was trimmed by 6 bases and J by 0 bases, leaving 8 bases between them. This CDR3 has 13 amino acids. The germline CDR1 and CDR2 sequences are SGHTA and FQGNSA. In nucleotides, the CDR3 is TGTGCCAGCAGAGAGAGAGCTAACTATGGCTACACCTTC. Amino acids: CASRERANYGYTF.

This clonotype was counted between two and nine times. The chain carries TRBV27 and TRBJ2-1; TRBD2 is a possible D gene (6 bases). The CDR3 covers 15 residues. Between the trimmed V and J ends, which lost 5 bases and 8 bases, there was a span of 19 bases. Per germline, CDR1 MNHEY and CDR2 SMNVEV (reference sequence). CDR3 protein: CASSPLGGRLDEQFF. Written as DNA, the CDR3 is TGTGCCAGCAGTCCTCTCGGAGGGAGACTTGATGAGCAGTTCTTC.

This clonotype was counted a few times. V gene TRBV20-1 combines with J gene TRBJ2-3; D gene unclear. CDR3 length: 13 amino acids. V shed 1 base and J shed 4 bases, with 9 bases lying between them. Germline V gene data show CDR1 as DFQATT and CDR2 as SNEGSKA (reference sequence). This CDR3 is CSARVPGADTQYF. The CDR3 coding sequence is TGCAGTGCTAGAGTCCCCGGAGCAGATACGCAGTATTTT.

Written as DNA, the CDR3 is TGCAGTGCTAGAGATTATCGGGGGATGAACTACAATGAGCAGTTCTTC. Its translation: CSARDYRGMNYNEQFF. V usage is TRBV20-1 and J usage is TRBJ2-1, with D perhaps matching TRBD2 (6 bases). Germline loops: CDR1 DFQATT, CDR2 SNEGSKA (reference sequence). V lost 0 bases, J lost 3 bases, and 15 bases lay in between. The CDR3 length is 16 residues.

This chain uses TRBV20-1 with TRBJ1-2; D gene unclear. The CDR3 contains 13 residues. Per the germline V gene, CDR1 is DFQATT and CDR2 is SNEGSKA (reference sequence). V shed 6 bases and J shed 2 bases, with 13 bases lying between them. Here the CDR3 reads CSAPDLTNYGYTF. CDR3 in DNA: TGCAGTGCCCCGGACCTAACAAACTATGGCTACACCTTC.

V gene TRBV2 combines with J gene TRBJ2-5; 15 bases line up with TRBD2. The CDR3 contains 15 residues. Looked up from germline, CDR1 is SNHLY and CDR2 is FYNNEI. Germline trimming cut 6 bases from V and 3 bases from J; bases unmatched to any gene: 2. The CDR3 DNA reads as TGTGCCAGCAGCGGACTAGCGGGAGGGGAAGAGACCCAGTACTTC. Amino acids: CASSGLAGGEETQYF.

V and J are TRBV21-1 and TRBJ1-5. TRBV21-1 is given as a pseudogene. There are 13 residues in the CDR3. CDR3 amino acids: CASNQISNQPQHF. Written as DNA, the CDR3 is TGTGCCAGCAATCAGATTAGCAATCAGCCCCAGCATTTT.

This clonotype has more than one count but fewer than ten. The DNA for the CDR3 is TGTGCCAGCAGTTACACCAAGACCCGGAGCATAAGCACAGATACGCAGTATTTT. It is translated as CASSYTKTRSISTDTQYF. The rearrangement uses TRBV6-5 and TRBJ2-3; D not certain. Germline loops: CDR1 MNHEY, CDR2 SVGAGI. The CDR3 is made up of 18 amino acids. The ends were cut back, 2 bases at V and 0 bases at J, with 18 bases in the middle.

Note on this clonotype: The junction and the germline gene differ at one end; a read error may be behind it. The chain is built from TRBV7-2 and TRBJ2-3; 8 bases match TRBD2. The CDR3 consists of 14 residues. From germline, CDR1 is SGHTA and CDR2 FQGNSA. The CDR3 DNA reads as TGTGCCAGCAGCCCGAGCGGGAGCACAGGTACGCAGTATTTT. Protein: CASSPSGSTGTQYF.

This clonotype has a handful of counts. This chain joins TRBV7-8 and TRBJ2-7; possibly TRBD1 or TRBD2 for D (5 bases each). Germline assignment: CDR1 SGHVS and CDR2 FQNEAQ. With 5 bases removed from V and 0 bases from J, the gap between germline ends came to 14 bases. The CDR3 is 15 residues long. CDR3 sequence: CASSNRDGPSYEQYF. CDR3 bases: TGTGCCAGCAGCAACCGGGACGGTCCCTCCTACGAGCAGTACTTC.

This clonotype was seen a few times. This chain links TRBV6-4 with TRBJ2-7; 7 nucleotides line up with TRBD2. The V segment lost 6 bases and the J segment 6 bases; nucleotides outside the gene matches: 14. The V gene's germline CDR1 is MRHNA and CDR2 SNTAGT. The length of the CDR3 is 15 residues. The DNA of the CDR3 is TGTGCCAGCAGAGAAAGGACTAGTTTGTCTTGCGAGCAGTACTTC. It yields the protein CASRERTSLSCEQYF.

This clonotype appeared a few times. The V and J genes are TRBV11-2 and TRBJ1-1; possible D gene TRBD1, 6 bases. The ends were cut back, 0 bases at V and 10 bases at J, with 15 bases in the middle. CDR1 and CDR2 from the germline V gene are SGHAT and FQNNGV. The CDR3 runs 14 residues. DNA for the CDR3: TGTGCCAGCAGCTTAGATCAACAGGGAGGTGGAGCTTTCTTT. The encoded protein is CASSLDQQGGGAFF.